This TCR beta chain was profiled in a study of T cell clonotyping in hematopoietic cell transplantation. The CDR3 covers 13 residues. With 2 bases removed from V and 8 bases from J, the gap between germline ends came to 12 bases. Germline V lookup: CDR1 WNHNN, CDR2 SYGVQD (reference sequence). Generated by immunoSEQ multiplex PCR, the TCRdb table keeps only in-frame clones and is missing some. The sample holds about 12,000 clones, nearly 90% seen once. This clonotype was obtained from a human donor who either received an allogeneic hematopoietic cell transplant for a myeloid malignancy or was a related donor (not recorded which). Some clones in this sample may be carry-over from other donors' samples. The chain has TRBV10-1 and TRBJ1-2; no clear D gene. The specimen was peripheral blood mononuclear cells. CDR3 bases: TGCGCCAGCAGTGAGGGTACCGGCTTAGGCTACACCTTC. Residues: CASSEGTGLGYTF.